A selection of T cell receptor beta chains follows, all from one sample in a study of blood T cell repertoires in COVID-19. Clones were sequenced by immunoSEQ multiplex PCR, and TCRdb holds only the in-frame ones, with some missing. The data show some 20,000 clones, approximately 84% seen once. The source material was peripheral blood. The receptor set was obtained from a human donor with active COVID-19. The donor label of this sample is uncertain. Both conserved end residues are part of each CDR3. A D gene is named only where the DNA matches it firmly. A clone size is listed for some rows: how often the clone was seen (once, few, many), or a class if it is expanded.

J gene | D gene | clone size | V gene | CDR3 protein | CDR3 DNA
TRBJ2-5 | TRBD2 | NA | TRBV5-4 | CASSLFGAGGRETQYF | TGTGCCAGCAGCTTGTTTGGGGCGGGGGGGCGAGAGACCCAGTACTTC
TRBJ2-3 | NA | NA | TRBV7-9 | CASSLGDFLYSSTDTQYF | TGTGCCAGCAGCTTAGGGGACTTCTTATACAGTAGCACAGATACGCAGTATTTT
TRBJ1-3 | NA | NA | TRBV19 | CASTGFPPGNTIYF | TGTGCCAGTACAGGCTTTCCTCCTGGAAACACCATATATTTT
TRBJ2-5 | TRBD1 | NA | TRBV9 | CASSVTTGTGQETQYF | TGTGCCAGCAGCGTAACGACCGGGACAGGACAAGAGACCCAGTACTTC
TRBJ1-5 | NA | NA | TRBV5-8 | CASSRKSTRTHQGKPQHF | TGTGCCAGCAGCCGGAAATCTACCCGAACTCACCAGGGTAAGCCCCAGCATTTT
TRBJ1-2 | NA | NA | TRBV29-1 | CSVFSYSYGYTF | TGCAGCGTTTTTTCCTACTCCTATGGCTACACCTTC
TRBJ2-5 | NA | NA | TRBV2 | CASSDFETQYF | TGTGCCAGCAGTGACTTTGAGACCCAGTACTTC
TRBJ2-5 | NA | once | TRBV7-7 | CASSPDSGETQYF | TGTGCTAGCAGCCCGGACAGCGGAGAGACCCAGTACTTC
TRBJ1-2 | NA | few | TRBV18 | CASSLDTTNYGYTF | TGTGCCAGCTCACTGGACACGACTAACTATGGCTACACCTTC
TRBJ1-6 | NA | few | TRBV15 | CATSMHTTGRVYNSPLHF | TGTGCCACCAGCATGCATACGACAGGACGGGTCTATAATTCACCCCTCCACTTT
TRBJ2-3 | TRBD2 | NA | TRBV4-3 | CASSLGLAGGVNTQYF | TGCGCCAGCAGCCTCGGACTAGCGGGGGGTGTGAATACGCAGTATTTT
TRBJ1-5 | TRBD1 | medium-sized | TRBV19 | CASSIWTGDQPQHF | TGTGCCAGTAGTATATGGACAGGGGATCAGCCCCAGCATTTT
TRBJ2-7 | TRBD2 | NA | TRBV6-2/TRBV6-3 | CASSYGGETYEQYF | TGTGCCAGCAGTTACGGGGGGGAGACCTACGAGCAGTACTTC
TRBJ1-3 | NA | NA | TRBV18 | CASSLLTSQGAGNTIYF | TGTGCCAGCTCACTACTAACGTCACAGGGTGCTGGAAACACCATATATTTT
TRBJ2-3 | NA | once | TRBV9 | CASSVRTSGDTQYF | TGTGCCAGCAGCGTACGGACTTCCGGAGATACGCAGTATTTT
TRBJ1-1 | NA | once | TRBV12-3/TRBV12-4 | CASSWGLNTEAFF | TGTGCCAGCAGTTGGGGGCTGAACACTGAAGCTTTCTTT
TRBJ1-2 | TRBD1 | NA | TRBV18 | CASSSGQGNGYTF | TGTGCCAGCTCGTCAGGACAGGGGAATGGCTACACCTTC
TRBJ1-3 | NA | NA | TRBV7-2 | CASSPAGLFGNTIYF | TGTGCCAGCAGTCCTGCAGGGCTTTTTGGAAACACCATATATTTT
TRBJ2-7 | NA | NA | TRBV15 | CATSRVIGEGTHYEQYF | TGTGCCACCAGCAGAGTAATCGGGGAAGGGACTCACTACGAGCAGTACTTC
TRBJ2-1 | NA | NA | TRBV29-1 | CSVTGLRDEQFF | TGCAGCGTTACAGGGCTTCGCGATGAGCAGTTCTTC
TRBJ1-1 | NA | NA | TRBV3-1/TRBV3-2 | CASSQVAENTEAFF | TGTGCCAGCAGCCAAGTGGCAGAGAACACTGAAGCTTTCTTT
TRBJ1-2 | NA | once | TRBV19 | CASNRGAYGYTF | TGTGCCAGTAATCGGGGAGCATATGGCTACACCTTC
TRBJ2-2 | TRBD1 | NA | TRBV15 | CATSAGGIFAGELFF | TGTGCCACCAGCGCAGGGGGCATTTTCGCCGGGGAGCTGTTTTTT
TRBJ2-7 | TRBD1 | few | TRBV10-3 | CAISEATGYYEQYF | TGTGCCATCAGTGAAGCGACAGGGTACTACGAGCAGTACTTC
TRBJ2-1 | TRBD2 | once | TRBV4-3 | CASSPTGGGYNEQFF | TGCGCCAGCAGCCCCACGGGGGGGGGATACAATGAGCAGTTCTTC
TRBJ2-3 | TRBD2 | NA | TRBV4-3 | CASSQDIAGKIDTQYF | TGCGCCAGCAGCCAAGACATAGCGGGGAAGATAGATACGCAGTATTTT
TRBJ2-5 | TRBD2 | NA | TRBV6-6 | CASRSSGGDQETQYF | TGTGCCAGCAGATCTAGCGGGGGAGACCAAGAGACCCAGTACTTC
TRBJ1-5 | NA | NA | TRBV7-8 | CASSLGGWRGNQPQHF | TGTGCCAGCAGCTTAGGAGGTTGGAGGGGCAATCAGCCCCAGCATTTT
TRBJ1-4 | NA | NA | TRBV9 | CASSVLAGTNEKLFF | TGTGCCAGCAGCGTATTGGCAGGAACTAATGAAAAACTGTTTTTT
TRBJ2-1 | NA | NA | TRBV5-4 | CASSLDMGGSSYNEQFF | TGTGCCAGCAGCTTGGACATGGGGGGAAGCTCCTACAATGAGCAGTTCTTC
TRBJ1-1 | NA | few | TRBV4-2 | CASSQGGSGSEAFF | TGTGCCAGCAGCCAAGGTGGTTCCGGGTCTGAAGCTTTCTTT
TRBJ2-1 | NA | NA | TRBV4-3 | CASGAGTSYNEQFF | TGCGCCAGCGGCGCCGGGACAAGTTACAATGAGCAGTTCTTC
TRBJ1-1 | TRBD1 | NA | TRBV4-1 | CASSQYDRGTEAFF | TGCGCCAGCAGCCAATACGACAGGGGCACTGAAGCTTTCTTT
TRBJ1-2 | TRBD1 | NA | TRBV6-5 | CASSWTGEFYGYTF | TGTGCCAGCAGTTGGACAGGAGAATTCTATGGCTACACCTTC
TRBJ1-4 | NA | NA | TRBV6-2/TRBV6-3 | CASSLQGKLFF | TGTGCCAGCAGCTTACAGGGAAAACTGTTTTTT
TRBJ1-5 | TRBD1 | few | TRBV5-6 | CASSPMGQGANQPQHF | TGTGCCAGCAGCCCAATGGGACAGGGGGCCAATCAGCCCCAGCATTTT
TRBJ2-2 | NA | NA | TRBV14 | CASSLATTGELFF | TGTGCCAGCAGCCTAGCAACGACCGGGGAGCTGTTTTTT
TRBJ2-5 | NA | NA | TRBV4-1 | CASSQRTLQETQYF | TGCGCCAGCAGCCAAAGGACACTCCAAGAGACCCAGTACTTC
TRBJ1-6 | NA | NA | TRBV6-1 | CASSELGGLGNSPLHF | TGTGCCAGCAGTGAATTGGGGGGGCTAGGGAATTCACCCCTCCACTTT
TRBJ1-2 | NA | NA | TRBV7-9 | CASSFRTAAGYTF | TGTGCCAGCAGCTTTAGGACAGCCGCCGGCTACACCTTC
TRBJ2-4 | TRBD2 | once | TRBV2 | CASTPTGGTKNIQYF | TGTGCCAGCACCCCGACGGGGGGTACCAAAAACATTCAGTACTTC
TRBJ2-7 | TRBD2 | NA | TRBV7-9 | CASSLTNRGLAGVESEQYF | TGTGCCAGCAGCTTGACCAACCGGGGACTAGCGGGAGTAGAATCCGAGCAGTACTTC
TRBJ2-7 | NA | NA | TRBV18 | CASSPYSSYEQYF | TGTGCCAGCTCACCTTACTCCTCCTACGAGCAGTACTTC
TRBJ1-4 | NA | NA | TRBV4-3 | CASSQVTEWGSGLFF | TGCGCCAGCAGCCAAGTAACGGAATGGGGCTCAGGGCTGTTTTTT
TRBJ2-5 | TRBD1 | NA | TRBV6-5 | CASKGQGYPQETQYF | TGTGCCAGCAAGGGACAGGGATACCCACAAGAGACCCAGTACTTC
TRBJ2-3 | TRBD1 | NA | TRBV19 | CASSDRGRTDTQYF | TGTGCCAGTAGCGACAGGGGTAGGACAGATACGCAGTATTTT
TRBJ1-1 | TRBD1 | NA | TRBV4-3 | CASSQPGQGYTEAFF | TGCGCCAGCAGCCAACCGGGACAGGGTTACACTGAAGCTTTCTTT
TRBJ1-4 | NA | NA | TRBV5-1 | CASSLGGGAGTNEKLFF | TGCGCCAGCAGCTTAGGTGGCGGGGCGGGAACTAATGAAAAACTGTTTTTT
TRBJ2-5 | TRBD1 | NA | TRBV5-1 | CASSLAGQLETQYF | TGCGCCAGCAGCTTGGCGGGACAGTTAGAGACCCAGTACTTC
TRBJ2-7 | NA | NA | TRBV7-2 | CASSLAGAPYEQYF | TGTGCCAGCAGCTTAGCGGGGGCACCCTACGAGCAGTACTTC
TRBJ1-4 | TRBD1 | NA | TRBV2 | CASLRQGAANEKLFF | TGTGCCAGCTTACGACAGGGGGCTGCTAATGAAAAACTGTTTTTT
TRBJ2-5 | TRBD1 | NA | TRBV14 | CASSQAHSTGTGETQYF | TGTGCCAGCAGCCAAGCACATTCGACAGGGACAGGGGAGACCCAGTACTTC
TRBJ2-7 | NA | few | TRBV29-1 | CSVARVPSRYYDEQYF | TGCAGCGTTGCGAGGGTACCGTCTCGATACTACGATGAGCAGTACTTC